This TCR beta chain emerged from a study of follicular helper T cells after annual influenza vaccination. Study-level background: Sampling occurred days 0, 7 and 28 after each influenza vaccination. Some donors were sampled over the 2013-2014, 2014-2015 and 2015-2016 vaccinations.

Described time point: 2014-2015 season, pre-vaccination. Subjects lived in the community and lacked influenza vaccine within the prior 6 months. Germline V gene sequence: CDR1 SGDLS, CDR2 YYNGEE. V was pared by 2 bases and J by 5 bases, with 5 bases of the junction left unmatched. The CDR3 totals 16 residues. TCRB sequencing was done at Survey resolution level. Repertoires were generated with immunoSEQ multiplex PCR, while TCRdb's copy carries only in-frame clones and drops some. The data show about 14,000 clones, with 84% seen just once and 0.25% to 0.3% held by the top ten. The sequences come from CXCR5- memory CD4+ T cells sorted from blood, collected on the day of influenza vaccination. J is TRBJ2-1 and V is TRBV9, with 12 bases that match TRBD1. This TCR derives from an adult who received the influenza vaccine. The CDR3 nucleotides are TGTGCCAGCAGCGTTGGGGACAGGGGGCGCAACAATGAGCAGTTCTTC. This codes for CASSVGDRGRNNEQFF.